This T cell receptor beta chain is from a study of PD-L1 blockade in urothelial cancer (dated by TCRdb to the late 2010s). Background for the entire study: All patients started therapy in the mid-2010s and received atezolizumab 1,200 mg intravenously every 3 weeks. Whole exome sequencing and RNA sequencing of pretreatment tumors were performed alongside TCR sequencing in the same patients. Blood samples gave a median of around 140,000 T cells and under 85,000 unique TCRs, with a median clonality of roughly 0.081. The study was an exploratory multi-omic analysis of somatic, immune and clinical correlates of response to PD-L1 blockade with atezolizumab in urothelial cancer. Durable clinical benefit was achieved by nine patients but not by the remaining 20. About 85% of the 29 patients were males with bladder-origin urothelial cancer, and about 65% of the roughly 30 reported a prior smoking history. Pretreatment blood TCR-seq was available for around 29 patients, at least one posttreatment blood collection was obtained for some 24 patients, and tumor TCR-seq was available for some 24 patients. Patients had an ECOG performance status of 0 or 1 and had received between 0 and 3 prior chemotherapy regimens. Pretreatment tumor samples, along with matched peripheral blood serially collected before and after atezolizumab treatment, were subjected to TCR sequencing. Durable clinical benefit meant progression-free survival longer than 6 months, and TCR features were also tested against progression-free and overall survival. Blood samples were analyzed at two time points: 3 weeks after treatment start (second dose) and 6 weeks after treatment start. Broad study findings and their caveats: Because the sample size was small (n ≈ 28) and many of the analyses were exploratory, the results are meant to be hypothesis-generating. Improved progression-free and overall survival was associated with having pretreatment peripheral blood TCR clonality below the median. At 3 weeks after the start of treatment, tumor-associated TCR clones in peripheral blood had expanded more in patients with durable benefit (n of about 20, p = 0.022).

Ends trimmed: V by 5 bases, J by 7 bases; bases unmatched to a gene: 2. The CDR3 measures 12 amino acids from cysteine to phenylalanine. The retained sequence is limited to the CDR3, 36 bases, with the frame set at the first base. Via the germline V gene (reference sequence), CDR1 is MNHEY and CDR2 SMNVEV. Synthetic TCR analog templates were spiked into each PCR to estimate absolute template abundance from read counts. TCRbeta CDR3 regions were amplified from genomic DNA with bias-controlled V and J gene primers using the immunoSEQ assay. Sequencing of rearranged TCRbeta segments was done at approximately 20X coverage. The published analysis was carried out like this. Sequencing errors were corrected by clustering and CDR3s were annotated against IMGT to assign V, D and J genes. Out-of-frame and stop-codon sequences were excluded, and only productive TCRbeta rearrangements were used in downstream analyses. Clonality was calculated as one minus the Shannon entropy normalized by the log of the number of unique productive sequences. Fisher's exact test with Benjamini-Hochberg correction, using a cutoff of adjusted p below 0.01, was how clones that differed between time points or between blood and tumor were identified. TCRdb retrieved this table from immuneACCESS and kept in-frame rearrangements only. Not all clones are present; in checked studies, unresolved V genes account for under half, and no reason is known for the remainder. V, J and clone size are taken as reported in that table, and D and trimming were inferred from the DNA itself. Here the sample has 48,000 or so clones; roughly 80% occur a single time. The ten biggest clones cover 8.8% of the sample.

About this clone: What this receptor recognizes is not known. Base qualities are not recorded, but no much larger clone differs from it by a single base.

The sample's time point, from its label and the paper: peripheral blood 6 weeks after treatment start. The cohort comprised about 30 patients with locally advanced or metastatic urothelial carcinoma treated at Memorial Sloan Kettering on a trial protocol. Peripheral blood mononuclear cells were collected from each patient pretreatment and during treatment, giving between 1 and 8 total time points per patient. The Qiagen DNeasy Blood extraction kit was used to purify genomic DNA from total PBMCs and tumor samples. PBMCs were collected pretreatment and during treatment, and were isolated and stored as previously described.

The chain is made from TRBV27 and TRBJ2-5; TRBD2 lines up with 9 middle nucleotides. The receptor was isolated from a man between 65 and 85 years old with urothelial cancer. The specimen comprised PBMCs, sampled around atezolizumab (anti-PD-L1) treatment. The encoded CDR3 is CASSGGGGTQYF. The DNA sequence is TGTGCCAGCAGTGGCGGGGGGGGGACCCAGTACTTC.